This T cell receptor (beta chain) comes out of a study of cytomegalovirus exposure and HLA in healthy donors. Study-level points and caveats: TRBV6-2, TRBV6-3 and some other V segments were excluded as indistinguishable.

In regard to this clone: Its specificity is not known.

This CDR3 has 15 residues. The J segment lost 1 base and the V segment lost 3 bases, leaving 5 bases of the junction unmatched. Per germline, CDR1 SGHDT and CDR2 YYEEEE. 60 Vbeta and 13 Jbeta primers were used in PCR. The method was immunoSEQ multiplex PCR; TCRdb's version includes in-frame clones alone and lacks a portion of them. The data show approximately 140,000 clones, roughly 79% seen once. The rearrangement joins TRBV5-6 to TRBJ1-1, with 8 bases fitting TRBD1. This receptor was identified in a woman aged 45 to 65 in good health and CMV-seronegative. Source material: PBMCs. The CDR3 nucleotides are TGTGCCAGCAGCTCGGTAGACAGGGGGAACACTGAAGCTTTCTTT. It specifies CASSSVDRGNTEAFF.